Shown below are 18 T cell receptor beta chains from a single sample sequenced in a study of vaccination and CD4 T cells after COVID-19. TCRdb called the PCR reads again in MiXCR, with one record for every CDR3 protein. The sample consists of tens of thousands of distinct CDR3 sequences, 45% to 60% of them appearing once. Sequenced here: CD4+ T cells from blood, sampled before SARS-CoV-2 vaccination. The receptors were gathered from a human donor who had recovered from COVID-19.

This chain joins TRBV20-1 and TRBJ2-7, with D perhaps matching TRBD2 (5 bases). Trimming stripped 3 bases from V and 10 bases from J, with 13 bases between. The CDR3 extends over 11 amino acids. Germline lookup yields CDR1 DFQATT and CDR2 SNEGSKA (reference sequence). CDR3 in DNA: TGCAGTGCTAGGGATCCCCCGGGACAGTACTTC. It yields the protein CSARDPPGQYF.

J is TRBJ2-7 and V is TRBV5-1; 8 nucleotides line up with TRBD1. V lost 0 bases and J lost 3; bases outside the gene matches: 2. Germline CDR1 SGHRS, CDR2 YFSETQ. The CDR3 has 14 residues. In DNA, the CDR3 is TGCGCCAGCAGCTTGGTGGGACAGGACTACGAGCAGTACTTC. Amino acids: CASSLVGQDYEQYF. Filled out from reference TRBV5-1 and TRBJ2-7, the complete variable domain reads KAGVTQTPRYLIKTRGQQVTLSCSPISGHRSVSWYQQTPGQGLQFLFEYFSETQRNKGNFPGRFSGRQFSNSRSEMNVSTLELGDSALYLCASSLVGQDYEQYFGPGTRLTVT.

The gene calls are TRBV30 and TRBJ2-2; TRBD1 might be the D (5 bases). Between the trimmed V and J ends, which lost 2 bases and 3 bases, there was a span of 7 bases. The V gene's germline CDR1 is GTSNPN and CDR2 SVGIG (reference sequence). This CDR3 has 13 residues. The CDR3 reads CAWSRQYTGELFF. In DNA, the CDR3 is TGTGCCTGGAGTAGACAGTACACCGGGGAGCTGTTTTTT.

This clonotype has just a few counts. V usage is TRBV7-8 and J usage is TRBJ2-4; the D is unclear. CDR1 and CDR2 from the germline V gene are SGHVS and FQNEAQ. Between the trimmed V and J ends, which lost 5 bases and 8 bases, there was a span of 7 bases. This CDR3 contains 11 residues. The CDR3 is CASSDGDIQYF. CDR3 nucleotide sequence: TGTGCCAGCAGCGACGGTGACATTCAGTACTTC.

This clonotype has only a few counts. V gene TRBV7-9 combines with J gene TRBJ1-1; perhaps TRBD1 as D (5 bases). Germline assignment: CDR1 SEHNR and CDR2 FQNEAQ (reference sequence). The CDR3 totals 16 residues. V lost 4 bases and J 0 bases, leaving 15 bases between the germline ends. The CDR3 DNA is TGTGCCAGCAGCTCCGGGGCGAGGGCAATGAACACTGAAGCTTTCTTT. This gives the protein CASSSGARAMNTEAFF.

The CDR3 nucleotides are TGCAGCGTTGAAACCCCCGGAGGGCCCGCTAGTATGGCTGGCTACACCTTC. It yields the protein CSVETPGGPASMAGYTF. The V call is TRBV29-1, the J call TRBJ1-2; D is uncertain. This CDR3 region has 17 residues. Germline CDR1 SQVTM, CDR2 ANQGSEA. Trimming cost V 2 bases and J 7 bases, with 26 bases left between them.

There are a few counts of this clonotype. The chain is built from TRBV20-1 and TRBJ1-5, with a weak D call TRBD1 (6 bases). Trimming took 5 bases from V and 3 from J, leaving 11 bases between them. This CDR3 spans 13 amino acids. Germline CDR1 DFQATT, CDR2 SNEGSKA (reference sequence). The CDR3 DNA is TGCAGTGCTTCGACAGGTTTCAATCAGCCCCAGCATTTT. Translating gives CSASTGFNQPQHF.

The chain is built from TRBV5-1 and TRBJ2-5; TRBD1 aligns across 8 bases. The CDR3 length is 14 residues. CDR1 is SGHRS, CDR2 YFSETQ, per germline. V was clipped by 3 bases and J by 5 bases; unmatched bases: 6. The CDR3 loop reads CASSSLGQVETQYF. The CDR3 region has the DNA TGCGCCAGCAGCTCACTGGGACAGGTGGAGACCCAGTACTTC.

In its sample, this clonotype was seen a few times. The chain employs TRBV2 and TRBJ2-7, with D unclear. This CDR3 contains 11 residues. V lost 7 bases and J 7 bases, leaving 11 bases between the germline ends. Germline values: CDR1 SNHLY, CDR2 FYNNEI. Here the CDR3 reads CASILLSEQYF. As DNA, the CDR3 is TGTGCCAGCATTCTTCTTTCTGAGCAGTACTTC.

This sequence joins TRBV11-2 and TRBJ1-1, with a tentative D call TRBD1 (6 bases). The germline CDR1 and CDR2 sequences are SGHAT and FQNNGV. Trimming removed 1 base at V and 4 bases at J, with 16 bases between. The CDR3 length is 16 residues. CDR3 sequence: CASSLGFGGAGTEAFF. Here the CDR3 DNA reads TGTGCCAGCAGCTTAGGTTTCGGGGGGGCGGGCACTGAAGCTTTCTTT.

This clonotype was seen more than once but under ten times. The rearrangement links TRBV7-3 to TRBJ2-5; the D gene is possibly TRBD2 (5 bases). The CDR3 sequence is 15 residues long. Trimming removed 1 base from V and 4 bases from J, with 13 bases in between. In germline, CDR1 is SGHTA, CDR2 FQGTGA. CDR3 coding DNA: TGTGCCAGCAGCTTAAGTGGGATCGGGGTAGAGACCCAGTACTTC. Its translation is CASSLSGIGVETQYF.

The V call is TRBV19, the J call TRBJ1-6; TRBD1 agrees at 8 bases. V shed 2 bases and J 10 bases; nucleotides not matched to a gene: 4. This CDR3 spans 14 amino acids. CDR1 is LNHDA, CDR2 SQIVND, per germline (reference sequence). The CDR3 DNA follows: TGTGCCAGTAGTATACAGGGGGCTCGATCACCCCTCCACTTT. Its translation is CASSIQGARSPLHF.

Only a few counts were recorded for this clonotype. The chain recombines TRBV7-2 with TRBJ2-3, with a possible D match to TRBD2 (6 bases). The V end lost 5 bases, the J end lost 1 base, and 10 bases lay between the germline ends. Germline V CDR1 and CDR2: SGHTA, FQGNSA. This CDR3 spans 14 amino acids. For the CDR3, the DNA is TGTGCCAGCAGCCTACTAGCAGGCACAGATACGCAGTATTTT. Its translation is CASSLLAGTDTQYF.

The V and J genes are TRBV19 and TRBJ2-5; D might be TRBD1 (5 bases). CDR1 is LNHDA and CDR2 is SQIVND in the germline V gene (reference sequence). Trimming left V 7 bases short and J 2 bases short, with 17 bases between. The CDR3 length is 15 residues. The DNA of the CDR3 is TGTGCCAGTACCCCTAGGGGCGTACGTCAAGAGACCCAGTACTTC. This translates into CASTPRGVRQETQYF.

The CDR3 protein is CASSFGGTAYEQYF. The CDR3 coding sequence is TGTGCCAGCAGTTTCGGAGGGACGGCCTACGAGCAGTACTTC. The rearrangement links TRBV6-2 or TRBV6-3 to TRBJ2-7; a possible D gene is TRBD2 (6 bases). With 4 bases removed from V and 2 bases from J, the gap between germline ends came to 12 bases. Germline CDR1 MNHEY, CDR2 SVGEGT. CDR3 length: 14 residues.

The V and J genes are TRBV2 and TRBJ2-7; possibly TRBD2 for D (8 bases). The CDR3 loop spans 16 amino acids. CDR1 SNHLY and CDR2 FYNNEI come from the germline V gene. Between the trimmed V and J ends, which lost 6 bases and 4 bases, there was a span of 22 bases. CDR3 DNA: TGTGCCAGCAGGAGGGACAGCGGGAGTTTATTATACGAGCAGTACTTC. As protein: CASRRDSGSLLYEQYF.

The V and J genes are TRBV19 and TRBJ2-1; D may be TRBD1 (5 bases). The V end lost 3 bases, the J end lost 0 bases, and 9 bases lay between the germline ends. CDR1 and CDR2 from the germline V gene are LNHDA and SQIVND (reference sequence). This CDR3 is built from 15 residues. CDR3 amino acids: CASSMPGNSYNEQFF. CDR3 nucleotides: TGTGCCAGTAGTATGCCAGGGAACTCCTACAATGAGCAGTTCTTC.

In its sample, this clonotype was seen a few times. The chain links TRBV5-4 to TRBJ1-2; 7 bases are shared with TRBD1. The CDR3 spans 13 residues. Trimming removed 1 base from V and 8 bases from J; junction bases left unmatched: 5. CDR1 SGHNT and CDR2 YYREEE come from the germline V gene (reference sequence). CDR3 region: CASSLKGAGGYTF. CDR3 DNA: TGTGCCAGCAGCTTGAAGGGGGCAGGGGGCTACACCTTC.